These 7 T cell receptor beta chains originate from one sample sequenced in a study of vaccination and CD4 T cells after COVID-19. These receptors' targets are unknown. Sequencing of DNA taken from cultured CD4+ T cells relied on the Oncomine TCR Beta short-read assay. Each CDR3 protein gets one entry after TCRdb re-called the PCR reads with MiXCR. The top ten clones hold about 4.6% of a sample with about 15,000 distinct CDR3 sequences, 73% of them seen once. Treatment described: approximately 10-day PBMC culture with coronavirus spike peptide pools or control peptides (ViraFEST assay). The sample consisted of CD4+ T cells from blood, cultured in vitro. These receptors came from a human donor who had recovered from COVID-19.

The V and J genes are TRBV6-2 or TRBV6-3 and TRBJ2-7; 8 nucleotides match TRBD1. Germline CDR1 reads MNHEY; CDR2 reads SVGEGT. Losses at the gene ends were 7 bases for V and 4 bases for J; bases not matched to a gene: 9. This CDR3 has 14 residues. In DNA, the CDR3 is TGTGCCAGCAATCACCGGACAGGGTCATACGAGCAGTACTTC. As protein: CASNHRTGSYEQYF.

The chain is built from TRBV20-1 and TRBJ2-7, with TRBD2 matching over 11 bases. Trimming removed 3 bases from V and 1 base from J; junction bases left unmatched: 8. There are 16 residues in the CDR3. From germline, CDR1 is DFQATT and CDR2 SNEGSKA (reference sequence). CDR3 DNA: TGCAGTGCTAGTTTACTAGCGGGAGTTAGGTCCTACGAGCAGTACTTC. Translated, it gives CSASLLAGVRSYEQYF.

This chain uses TRBV6-5 with TRBJ1-2, with D possibly matching TRBD1 (5 bases). The V end lost 4 bases, the J end lost 8 bases, and 20 bases lay between the germline ends. Germline values: CDR1 MNHEY, CDR2 SVGAGI. The CDR3 runs to 15 residues. CDR3 loop: CASSSSSGAAWGYTF. CDR3 DNA: TGTGCCAGCAGTTCCTCGAGTGGGGCAGCCTGGGGCTACACCTTC.

The chain is built from TRBV7-8 and TRBJ2-2; TRBD2 is a possible D gene (5 bases). The CDR3 has 16 amino acids. Per germline, CDR1 SGHVS and CDR2 FQNEAQ. With 1 base removed from V and 4 bases from J, the gap between germline ends came to 13 bases. The CDR3 loop reads CASSLGGIGSTGELFF. CDR3 sequence (DNA): TGTGCCAGCAGCTTAGGTGGGATAGGGAGCACCGGGGAGCTGTTTTTT.

V usage is TRBV20-1 and J usage is TRBJ1-5; no clear D gene. The V and J ends lost 4 bases and 6 bases respectively, with 16 bases between them. The germline V gene encodes CDR1 DFQATT and CDR2 SNEGSKA (reference sequence). The CDR3 contains 14 residues. The CDR3 DNA sequence: TGCAGTGCTACACACCCGAGGGCAGGTCAGCCCCAGCATTTT. It encodes CSATHPRAGQPQHF.

This sequence joins TRBV24-1 and TRBJ2-1; 9 bases agree with TRBD2. Germline V CDR1 and CDR2: KGHDR, SFDVKD. The CDR3 totals 15 residues. The ends lost 6 bases at V and 5 bases at J; junction bases unmatched: 7. CDR3 bases: TGTGCCACCAGTACCCCGCGGGGGGGGGACAATGAGCAGTTCTTC. Translated, it gives CATSTPRGGDNEQFF.

The chain uses TRBV7-2 and TRBJ1-4; TRBD1 might be the D (6 bases). Germline CDR1 SGHTA, CDR2 FQGNSA. There are 15 residues in the CDR3. Trimming left V 4 bases short and J 2 bases short, with 11 bases between. The CDR3 DNA sequence: TGTGCCAGCAGCTCCAGGAGGGGGACTAATGAAAAACTGTTTTTT. Translating gives CASSSRRGTNEKLFF. Complete variable domain (other parts from reference TRBV7-2 and TRBJ1-4): GAGVSQSPSNKVTEKGKDVELRCDPISGHTALYWYRQSLGQGLEFLIYFQGNSAPDKSGLPSDRFSAERTGGSVSTLTIQRTQQEDSAVYLCASSSRRGTNEKLFFGSGTQLSVL.